These 10 T cell receptor beta chains share one sample of origin, sequenced in a study of T cell changes during pregnancy in multiple sclerosis. Profiled with immunoSEQ multiplex PCR; TCRdb holds only in-frame clones, not every one. This sample yields about 79,000 clones, of which around 90% are seen a single time; about 0.52% belongs to the top ten. Here the sequenced sample was CD4+ T cells from peripheral blood mononuclear cells, taken in the second trimester of pregnancy. The source of these receptors is a female donor with multiple sclerosis, enrolled in a pregnancy study.

The V and J genes are TRBV2 and TRBJ2-3; no firm D call. V shed 7 bases and J shed 2 bases, with 16 bases lying between them. This CDR3 region has 15 residues. Germline V gives CDR1 SNHLY, CDR2 FYNNEI. CDR3: CASTARISTTDTQYF. The DNA of the CDR3 is TGTGCCAGCACAGCGAGGATCTCTACCACAGATACGCAGTATTTT. The variable domain in full, with the rest retrieved from reference TRBV2 and TRBJ2-3, is EPEVTQTPSHQVTQMGQEVILRCVPISNHLYFYWYRQILGQKVEFLVSFYNNEISEKSEIFDDQFSVERPDGSNFTLKIRSTKLEDSAMYFCASTARISTTDTQYFGPGTRLTVL.

The V gene is TRBV7-3, the J gene TRBJ2-5; D unclear. There are 13 residues in the CDR3. Germline lookup yields CDR1 SGHTA and CDR2 FQGTGA. With 1 base removed from V and 3 bases from J, the gap between germline ends came to 6 bases. CDR3 residues: CASSLNREETQYF. In DNA form, the CDR3 reads TGTGCCAGCAGCTTAAATCGTGAAGAGACCCAGTACTTC. The full variable domain, completed using reference TRBV7-3 and TRBJ2-5, is GAGVSQTPSNKVTEKGKYVELRCDPISGHTALYWYRQSLGQGPEFLIYFQGTGAADDSGLPNDRFFAVRPEGSVSTLKIQRTERGDSAVYLCASSLNREETQYFGPGTRLLVL.

This clone has just one count. V is TRBV18 and J is TRBJ1-6, with TRBD1 matching 7 bases. Trimming cost V 2 bases and J 9 bases; bases outside gene matches: 7. Germline V lookup: CDR1 KGHSH, CDR2 LQKENI. The CDR3 sequence is 15 residues long. The CDR3 DNA sequence: TGTGCCAGCTCACCAGGTGAGGGGGCATCTTCACCCCTCCACTTT. Translation: CASSPGEGASSPLHF.

The rearrangement joins TRBV19 to TRBJ1-5; 7 bases line up with TRBD1. CDR3 length equals 13 residues. Trimming at V came to 8 bases and at J to 4 bases, leaving 5 bases not matched to a gene. CDR1 and CDR2 (germline): LNHDA, SQIVND (reference sequence). Written as DNA, the CDR3 is TGTGCCAGTGCCCCGACAGGGAATCAGCCCCAGCATTTT. It specifies CASAPTGNQPQHF.

J is TRBJ1-2 and V is TRBV9; a possible D gene is TRBD1 (5 bases). The germline CDR1 and CDR2 sequences are SGDLS and YYNGEE. The V and J ends lost 3 bases and 10 bases respectively, with 19 bases between them. The CDR3 has 14 amino acids. This CDR3 reads CASSGIPGHASYTF. The CDR3 DNA reads as TGTGCCAGCAGCGGGATACCCGGACATGCCTCCTACACCTTC. The variable domain in full, completed from reference TRBV9 and TRBJ1-2, reads DSGVTQTPKHLITATGQRVTLRCSPRSGDLSVYWYQQSLDQGLQFLIQYYNGEERAKGNILERFSAQQFPDLHSELNLSSLELGDSALYFCASSGIPGHASYTFGSGTRLTVV.

V and J are TRBV18 and TRBJ2-1; 8 bases line up with TRBD2. CDR1 is KGHSH and CDR2 is LQKENI in the germline V gene. The trim removed 2 bases at V and 4 bases at J, leaving 13 bases unmatched. This CDR3 is 18 amino acids long. The DNA for the CDR3 is TGTGCCAGCTCACCATTGGTTAAGTTGTCTAGCGGGTACAATGAGCAGTTCTTC. It is translated as CASSPLVKLSSGYNEQFF.

The genes are TRBV15 and TRBJ2-7; TRBD1 is a possible D gene (6 bases). The CDR3 totals 13 residues. The V gene's germline CDR1 is LNHNV and CDR2 YYDKDF (reference sequence). V lost 0 bases and J 5 bases, leaving 8 bases between the germline ends. CDR3 sequence reads: CATSRDDRNEQYF. CDR3 nucleotide sequence: TGTGCCACCAGCAGAGATGACAGGAACGAGCAGTACTTC.

The V call is TRBV6-1, the J call TRBJ1-6; no reliable D call. Deletions cut 3 bases from V and 3 bases from J, with 6 bases between. Germline V gene data show CDR1 as MNHNS and CDR2 as SASEGT. The CDR3 spans 14 residues. The CDR3 DNA follows: TGTGCCAGCAGTGACGTGAGCTATAATTCACCCCTCCACTTT. The encoded protein is CASSDVSYNSPLHF.

V and J are TRBV13 and TRBJ2-1, with TRBD2 matching 11 bases. V dropped 6 bases and J dropped 4; count of bases not matched to a gene: 5. There are 15 residues in the CDR3. Germline V gives CDR1 PRHDT, CDR2 FYEKMQ (reference sequence). The CDR3 bases are TGTGCCAGCAGGTCGGGACTAGCGGATTACAATGAGCAGTTCTTC. Translated: CASRSGLADYNEQFF. Full variable domain (outside the CDR3, taken from reference TRBV13 and TRBJ2-1): AAGVIQSPRHLIKEKRETATLKCYPIPRHDTVYWYQQGPGQDPQFLISFYEKMQSDKGSIPDRFSAQQFSDYHSELNMSSLELGDSALYFCASRSGLADYNEQFFGPGTRLTVL.

This chain joins TRBV25-1 and TRBJ2-7; TRBD1 aligns across 8 bases. With 4 bases clipped from V and 2 bases from J, the junction kept 7 bases outside the gene matches. The CDR3 totals 15 residues. From germline, CDR1 is MGHDK and CDR2 SYGVNS. The CDR3 is CASSGQGARTYEQYF. CDR3 DNA sequence: TGTGCCAGCAGTGGCCAGGGGGCCAGGACCTACGAGCAGTACTTC.